This T cell receptor (beta chain) comes out of a study of shared clonotypes between healthy human individuals. In the study overall: Donor composition was a couple of women and three men, aged 18 to 49.

Using immunoSEQ multiplex PCR, the repertoire was profiled, and TCRdb retains in-frame clones only, with some absent. The sample has some 1.5 million clones, approximately 97% seen once. Study-level results: Among donors, clonotype sharing was expected to be affected by sequencing depth. Larger estimated richness was generally recorded for naive subsets relative to memory subsets.

This clone was recorded once. The target antigen is unknown. Material: naive CD4+ T cells sorted from blood. The sample's subset: CD45RA+ positively selected. The sequence was collected from a man aged 25-40 years in good health.

The CDR3, as DNA: TGTGCCAGCAGCGGGGCTCTGAACACTGAAGCTTTCTTT. Translation gives CASSGALNTEAFF. V is TRBV6-1 and J is TRBJ1-1, with TRBD1 as a possible D gene (5 bases). This CDR3 spans 13 amino acids. V was cut by 6 bases and J by 0 bases, with 8 bases left in between. Germline assignment: CDR1 MNHNS and CDR2 SASEGT.